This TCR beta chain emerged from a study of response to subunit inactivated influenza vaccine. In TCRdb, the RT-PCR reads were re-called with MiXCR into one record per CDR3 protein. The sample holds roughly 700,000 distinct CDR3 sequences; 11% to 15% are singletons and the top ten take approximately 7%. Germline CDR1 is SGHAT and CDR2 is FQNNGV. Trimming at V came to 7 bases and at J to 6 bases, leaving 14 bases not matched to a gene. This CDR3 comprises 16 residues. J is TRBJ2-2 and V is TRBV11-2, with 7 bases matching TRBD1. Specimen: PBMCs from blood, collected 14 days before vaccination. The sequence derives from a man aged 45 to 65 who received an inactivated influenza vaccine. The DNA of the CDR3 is TGTGCCAGCACCCTGACAGGGTGGGGGAGATCCGGGGAGCTGTTTTTT. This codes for CASTLTGWGRSGELFF.